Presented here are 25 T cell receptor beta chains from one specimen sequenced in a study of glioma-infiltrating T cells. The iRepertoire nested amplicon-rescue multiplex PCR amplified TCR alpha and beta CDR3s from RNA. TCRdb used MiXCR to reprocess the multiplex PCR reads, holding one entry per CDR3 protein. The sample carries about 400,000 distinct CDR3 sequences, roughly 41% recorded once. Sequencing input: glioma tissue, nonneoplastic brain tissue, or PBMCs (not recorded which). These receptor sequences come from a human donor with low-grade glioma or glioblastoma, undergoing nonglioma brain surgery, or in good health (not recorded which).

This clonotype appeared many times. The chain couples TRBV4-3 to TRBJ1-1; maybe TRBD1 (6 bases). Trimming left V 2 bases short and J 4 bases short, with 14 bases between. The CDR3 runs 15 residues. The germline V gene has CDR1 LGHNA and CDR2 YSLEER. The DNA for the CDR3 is TGCGCCAGCAGCCAACTAAGGACAGTGGGCACTGAAGCTTTCTTT. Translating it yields CASSQLRTVGTEAFF.

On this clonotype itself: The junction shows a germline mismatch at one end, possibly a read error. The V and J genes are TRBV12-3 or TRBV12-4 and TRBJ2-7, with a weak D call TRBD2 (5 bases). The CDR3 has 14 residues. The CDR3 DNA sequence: TGTGCCAACAGTTTTGGGCGGGTTGTGGGGGAGCAGTACTTC. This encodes CANSFGRVVGEQYF.

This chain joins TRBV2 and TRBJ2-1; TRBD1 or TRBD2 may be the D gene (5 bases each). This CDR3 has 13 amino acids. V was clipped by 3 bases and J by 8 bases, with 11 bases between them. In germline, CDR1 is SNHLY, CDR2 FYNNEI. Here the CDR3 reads CASSELGVDEQFF. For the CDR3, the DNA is TGTGCCAGCAGTGAGTTGGGGGTCGATGAGCAGTTCTTC.

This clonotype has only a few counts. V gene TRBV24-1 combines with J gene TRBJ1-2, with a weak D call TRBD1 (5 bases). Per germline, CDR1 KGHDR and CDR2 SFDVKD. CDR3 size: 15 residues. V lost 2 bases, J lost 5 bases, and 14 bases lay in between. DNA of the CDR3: TGTGCCACCAGTGATTCGCAGGGCTCCGGGTATGGCTACACCTTC. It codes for CATSDSQGSGYGYTF.

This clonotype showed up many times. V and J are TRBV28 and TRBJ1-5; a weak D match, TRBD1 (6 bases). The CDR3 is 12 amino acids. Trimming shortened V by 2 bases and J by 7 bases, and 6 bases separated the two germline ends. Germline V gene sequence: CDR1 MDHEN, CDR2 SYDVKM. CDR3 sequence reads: CASSLQGQPQHF. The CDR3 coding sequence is TGTGCCAGCAGTTTACAGGGGCAGCCCCAGCATTTT.

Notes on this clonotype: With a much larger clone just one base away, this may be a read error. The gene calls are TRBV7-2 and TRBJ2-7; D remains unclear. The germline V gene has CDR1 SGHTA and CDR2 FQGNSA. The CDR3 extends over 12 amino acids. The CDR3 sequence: CAGSSSRAAQYF. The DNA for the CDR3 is TGTGCCGGCAGCTCCTCTAGAGCAGCGCAGTACTTC.

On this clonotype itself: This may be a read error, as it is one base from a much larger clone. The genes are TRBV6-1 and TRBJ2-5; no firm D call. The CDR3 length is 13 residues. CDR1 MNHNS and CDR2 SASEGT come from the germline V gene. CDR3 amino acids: CASSDRFQKTQYF. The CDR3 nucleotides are TGTGCCAGCAGTGATAGGTTCCAAAAGACCCAGTACTTC.

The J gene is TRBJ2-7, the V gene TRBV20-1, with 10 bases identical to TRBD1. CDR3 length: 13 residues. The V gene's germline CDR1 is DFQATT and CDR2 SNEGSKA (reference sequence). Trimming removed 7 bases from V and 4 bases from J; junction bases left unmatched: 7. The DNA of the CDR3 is TGCAGTGATAGCCGGGACAGGGGTTACGAGCAGTACTTC. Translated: CSDSRDRGYEQYF.

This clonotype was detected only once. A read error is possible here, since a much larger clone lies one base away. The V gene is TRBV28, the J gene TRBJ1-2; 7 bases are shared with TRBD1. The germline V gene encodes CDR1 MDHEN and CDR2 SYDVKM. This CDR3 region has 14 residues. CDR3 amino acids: CASRPGQQSYGYAF. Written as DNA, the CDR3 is TGTGCCAGCAGGCCGGGACAGCAGAGCTATGGCTACGCCTTC.

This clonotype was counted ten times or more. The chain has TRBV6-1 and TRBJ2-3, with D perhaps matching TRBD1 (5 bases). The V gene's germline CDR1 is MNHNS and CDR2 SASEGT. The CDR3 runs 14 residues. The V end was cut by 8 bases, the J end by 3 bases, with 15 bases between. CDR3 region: CASGSGSGTDTQYF. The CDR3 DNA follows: TGTGCCAGCGGTTCAGGTTCAGGGACAGATACGCAGTATTTT.

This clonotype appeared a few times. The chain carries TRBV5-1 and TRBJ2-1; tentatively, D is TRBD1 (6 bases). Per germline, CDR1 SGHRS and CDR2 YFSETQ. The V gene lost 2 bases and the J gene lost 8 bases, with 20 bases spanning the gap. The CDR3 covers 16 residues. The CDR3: CASSFDSGAGAYEQFF. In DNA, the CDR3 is TGCGCCAGCAGCTTTGACTCTGGGGCAGGGGCCTATGAGCAGTTCTTC.

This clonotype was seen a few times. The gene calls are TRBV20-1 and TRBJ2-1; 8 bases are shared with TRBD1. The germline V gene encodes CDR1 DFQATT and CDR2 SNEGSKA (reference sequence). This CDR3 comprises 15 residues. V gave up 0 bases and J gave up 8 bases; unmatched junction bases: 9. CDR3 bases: TGCAGTGCTAGAGAGGGAGGACAGGGTGTACATGAGCAGTTCTTC. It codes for CSAREGGQGVHEQFF.

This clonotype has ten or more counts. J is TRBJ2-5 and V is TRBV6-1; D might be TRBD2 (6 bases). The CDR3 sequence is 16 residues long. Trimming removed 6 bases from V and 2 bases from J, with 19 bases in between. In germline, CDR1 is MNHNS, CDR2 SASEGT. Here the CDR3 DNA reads TGTGCCAGCAGGGTCCGCCAAGCGGGTAAACAAGAGACCCAGTACTTC. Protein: CASRVRQAGKQETQYF.

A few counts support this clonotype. In DNA, the CDR3 is TGTGCCAGCAGCCAATTATCCAGGGCCTCCTACGAGCAGTACTTC. Translated, it gives CASSQLSRASYEQYF. The J gene is TRBJ2-7, the V gene TRBV7-9; D perhaps matches TRBD1 (5 bases). Trimming left V 5 bases short and J 0 bases short, with 14 bases between. The CDR3 contains 15 residues. Germline CDR1 is SEHNR and CDR2 is FQNEAQ (reference sequence).

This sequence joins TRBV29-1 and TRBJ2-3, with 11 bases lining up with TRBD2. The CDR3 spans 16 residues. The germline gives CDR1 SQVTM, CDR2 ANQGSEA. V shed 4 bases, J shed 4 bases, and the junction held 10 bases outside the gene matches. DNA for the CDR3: TGCAGCGTTGGACCAACCGGGACTAGCGGTGCAGATACGCAGTATTTT. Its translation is CSVGPTGTSGADTQYF.

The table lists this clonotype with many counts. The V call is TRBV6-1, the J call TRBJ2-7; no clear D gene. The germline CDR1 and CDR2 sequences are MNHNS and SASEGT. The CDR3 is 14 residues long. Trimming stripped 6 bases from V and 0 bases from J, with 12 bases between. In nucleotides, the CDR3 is TGTGCCAGCAGGAGGCTAAGGTACTCCTACGAGCAGTACTTC. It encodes CASRRLRYSYEQYF.

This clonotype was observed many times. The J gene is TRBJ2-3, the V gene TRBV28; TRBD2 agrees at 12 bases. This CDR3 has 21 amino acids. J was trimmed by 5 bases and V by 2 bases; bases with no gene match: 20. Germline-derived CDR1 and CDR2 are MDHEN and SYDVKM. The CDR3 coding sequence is TGTGCCAGCAGTTTAGTGAGTTGGTTGACTAGCGGGAGTGAGAGTAAAGATACGCAGTATTTT. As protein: CASSLVSWLTSGSESKDTQYF. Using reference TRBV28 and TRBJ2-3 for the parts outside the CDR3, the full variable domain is DVKVTQSSRYLVKRTGEKVFLECVQDMDHENMFWYRQDPGLGLRLIYFSYDVKMKEKGDIPEGYSVSREKKERFSLILESASTNQTSMYLCASSLVSWLTSGSESKDTQYFGPGTRLTVL.

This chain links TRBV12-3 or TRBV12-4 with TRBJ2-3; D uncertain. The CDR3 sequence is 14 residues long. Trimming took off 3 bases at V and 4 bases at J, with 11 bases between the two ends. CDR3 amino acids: CASSFIGLADTQYF. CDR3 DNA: TGTGCCAGCAGTTTTATCGGTTTAGCAGATACGCAGTATTTT.

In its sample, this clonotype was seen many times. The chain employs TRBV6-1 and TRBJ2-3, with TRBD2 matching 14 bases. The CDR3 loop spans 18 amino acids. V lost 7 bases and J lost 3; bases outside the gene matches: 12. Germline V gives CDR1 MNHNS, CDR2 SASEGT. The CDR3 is CASKSPGLAGARTDTQYF. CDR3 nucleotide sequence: TGTGCCAGCAAGAGTCCGGGACTAGCGGGAGCGAGGACAGATACGCAGTATTTT.

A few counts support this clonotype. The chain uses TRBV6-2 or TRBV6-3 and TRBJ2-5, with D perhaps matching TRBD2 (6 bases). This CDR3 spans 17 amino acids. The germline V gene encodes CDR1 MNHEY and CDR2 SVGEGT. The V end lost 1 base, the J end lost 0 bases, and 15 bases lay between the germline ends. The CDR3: CASSYWTIRRNQETQYF. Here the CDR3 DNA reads TGTGCCAGCAGTTACTGGACTATTAGGCGGAACCAAGAGACCCAGTACTTC.

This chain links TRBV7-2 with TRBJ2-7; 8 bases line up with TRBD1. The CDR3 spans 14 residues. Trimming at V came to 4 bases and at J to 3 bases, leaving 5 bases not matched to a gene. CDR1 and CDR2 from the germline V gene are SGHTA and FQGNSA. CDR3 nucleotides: TGTGCCAGCAGCTGGAACAGGGGGGACTACGAGCAGTACTTC. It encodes CASSWNRGDYEQYF.

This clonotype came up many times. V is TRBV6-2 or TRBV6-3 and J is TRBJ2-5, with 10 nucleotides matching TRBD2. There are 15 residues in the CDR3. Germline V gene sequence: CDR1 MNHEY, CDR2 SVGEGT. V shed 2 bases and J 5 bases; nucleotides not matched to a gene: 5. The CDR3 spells CASSYDPSGSETQYF. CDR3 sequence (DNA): TGTGCCAGCAGTTACGACCCTAGCGGGAGCGAGACCCAGTACTTC.

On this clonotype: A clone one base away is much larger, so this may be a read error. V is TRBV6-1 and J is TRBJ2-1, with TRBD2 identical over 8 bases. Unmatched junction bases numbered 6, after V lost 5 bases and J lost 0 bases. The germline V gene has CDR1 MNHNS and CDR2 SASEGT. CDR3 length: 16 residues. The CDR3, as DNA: TGTGCCAGCAGTCACCTCAGCGGGAGCTCCTACAATGAGCAGTTCTTC. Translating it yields CASSHLSGSSYNEQFF.

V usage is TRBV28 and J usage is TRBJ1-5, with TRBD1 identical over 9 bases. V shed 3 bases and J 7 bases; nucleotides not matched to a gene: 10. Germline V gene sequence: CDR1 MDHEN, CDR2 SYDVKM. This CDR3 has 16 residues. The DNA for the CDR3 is TGTGCCAGCAGTTTTGGGGGACAGGGCTTTTACCAGCCCCAGCATTTT. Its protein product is CASSFGGQGFYQPQHF. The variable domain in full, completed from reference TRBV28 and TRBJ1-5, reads DVKVTQSSRYLVKRTGEKVFLECVQDMDHENMFWYRQDPGLGLRLIYFSYDVKMKEKGDIPEGYSVSREKKERFSLILESASTNQTSMYLCASSFGGQGFYQPQHFGDGTRLSIL.

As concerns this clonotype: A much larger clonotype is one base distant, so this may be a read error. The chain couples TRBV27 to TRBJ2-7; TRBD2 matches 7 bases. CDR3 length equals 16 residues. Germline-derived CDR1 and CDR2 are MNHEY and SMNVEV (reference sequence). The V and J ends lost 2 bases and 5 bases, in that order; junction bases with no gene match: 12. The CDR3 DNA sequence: TGTGCCAGCAGTTTACAAGCGGGACCTGCCGCCCACGAGCAGTACTTC. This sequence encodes CASSLQAGPAAHEQYF.